One and the same sample provided the 25 T cell receptor beta chains below, sequenced in a study of cytomegalovirus exposure and HLA in healthy donors. PCR used 60 Vbeta primers and 13 Jbeta primers. Here immunoSEQ multiplex PCR was the method, and the copy in TCRdb shows in-frame clones only, minus some. Of 100,000 to 150,000 clones listed, around four fifths were seen once; the top ten hold 9.5% to 13%. The sequencing input was PBMCs. These receptor sequences come from a man aged 25-45 years in good health and CMV-seropositive.

This clone was seen once. The chain employs TRBV5-1 and TRBJ1-5, with D possibly being TRBD1 (6 bases). CDR1 and CDR2 from the germline V gene are SGHRS and YFSETQ. Between the trimmed V and J ends, which lost 0 bases and 6 bases, there was a span of 13 bases. CDR3 size: 15 residues. The DNA of the CDR3 is TGCGCCAGCAGCTTGGCCACGGGGGGCGGTCAGCCCCAGCATTTT. This encodes CASSLATGGGQPQHF.

V is TRBV6-5 and J is TRBJ1-1, with D possibly being TRBD1 (5 bases). The CDR3 sequence is 13 residues long. CDR1 and CDR2 (germline): MNHEY, SVGAGI. Trimming pared 8 bases from V and 6 bases from J, leaving 16 bases between. The CDR3 loop reads CASVREGNSEAFF. The CDR3 DNA reads as TGTGCCAGCGTGCGGGAGGGGAATTCTGAAGCTTTCTTT.

The chain combines TRBV7-6 with TRBJ1-5; D perhaps matches TRBD1 (5 bases). Germline V CDR1 and CDR2: SGHVS, FNYEAQ. This CDR3 spans 17 amino acids. Trimming left V 1 base short and J 0 bases short, with 13 bases between. The chain's CDR3 is CASSLGAGIYSNQPQHF. CDR3 nucleotide sequence: TGTGCCAGCAGCTTAGGAGCAGGGATATATAGCAATCAGCCCCAGCATTTT.

This clone appeared a few times. This chain connects TRBV2 to TRBJ1-5; maybe TRBD1 (6 bases). This CDR3 is built from 15 residues. Germline V lookup: CDR1 SNHLY, CDR2 FYNNEI. V lost 6 bases and J lost 0, with 12 bases in between. CDR3 residues: CASSAQGFSNQPQHF. The CDR3 DNA reads as TGTGCCAGCAGCGCCCAGGGGTTTAGCAATCAGCCCCAGCATTTT.

V usage is TRBV10-3 and J usage is TRBJ2-3, with 11 bases fitting TRBD1. This CDR3 comprises 16 residues. CDR1 is ENHRY and CDR2 is SYGVKD in the germline V gene. With 0 bases clipped from V and 3 bases from J, the junction kept 2 bases outside the gene matches. The CDR3 DNA follows: TGTGCCATCAGTGAGTCGGGGACAGGGGGGACAGATACGCAGTATTTT. It specifies CAISESGTGGTDTQYF.

The genes are TRBV29-1 and TRBJ2-1, with 8 nucleotides matching TRBD1. CDR3 length equals 13 residues. Germline lookup yields CDR1 SQVTM and CDR2 ANQGSEA. The V segment lost 8 bases and the J segment 8 bases; nucleotides outside the gene matches: 11. For the CDR3, the DNA is TGCAGCCTGGGGACAGGTTTAGCGGATGAGCAGTTCTTC. Encoded protein: CSLGTGLADEQFF.

The chain employs TRBV6-5 and TRBJ2-7, with 11 bases matching TRBD1. V shed 4 bases and J 3 bases; nucleotides not matched to a gene: 2. The CDR3 runs 14 residues. Germline CDR1 is MNHEY and CDR2 is SVGAGI. The CDR3 loop is CASSSGTGGYEQYF. The CDR3 nucleotides are TGTGCCAGCAGTTCCGGGACAGGGGGCTACGAGCAGTACTTC.

This chain uses TRBV28 with TRBJ1-2, with 8 bases fitting TRBD1. Trimming took 6 bases from V and 4 from J; bases not matched to a gene: 4. This CDR3 contains 13 residues. Looked up from germline, CDR1 is MDHEN and CDR2 is SYDVKM. CDR3 bases: TGTGCCAGCAGGGGGGACAGGTTCTATGGCTACACCTTC. It translates to CASRGDRFYGYTF.

The chain has TRBV19 and TRBJ1-5, with 8 positions matching TRBD1. Trimming cost V 4 bases and J 7 bases; bases outside gene matches: 3. This CDR3 comprises 13 residues. Germline V gene sequence: CDR1 LNHDA, CDR2 SQIVND (reference sequence). CDR3 in amino acids: CASSRNRGQPQHF. The CDR3 nucleotides read TGTGCCAGTAGTAGGAACAGGGGGCAGCCCCAGCATTTT. Based on the CDR3 plus reference TRBV19 and TRBJ1-5, the full variable domain is DGGITQSPKYLFRKEGQNVTLSCEQNLNHDAMYWYRQDPGQGLRLIYYSQIVNDFQKGDIAEGYSVSREKKESFPLTVTSAQKNPTAFYLCASSRNRGQPQHFGDGTRLSIL.

The rearrangement joins TRBV5-1 to TRBJ1-2, with D perhaps matching TRBD1 (5 bases). This CDR3 contains 11 residues. CDR1 is SGHRS and CDR2 is YFSETQ in the germline V gene. Trimming removed 7 bases at V and 8 bases at J, with 12 bases between. CDR3 sequence: CASRDSGGYTF. For the CDR3, the DNA is TGCGCCAGCCGTGACAGTGGCGGCTACACCTTC.

The chain carries TRBV7-9 and TRBJ2-7; 13 bases are shared with TRBD2. The CDR3 length is 15 residues. Trimming at V came to 5 bases and at J to 6 bases, leaving 7 bases not matched to a gene. The germline gives CDR1 SEHNR, CDR2 FQNEAQ (reference sequence). CDR3 residues: CASSPRGTSGTEQYF. CDR3 sequence (DNA): TGTGCCAGCAGCCCCCGAGGGACTAGCGGGACCGAGCAGTACTTC.

The chain recombines TRBV7-3 with TRBJ1-4; D not resolved. The CDR3 is 13 residues long. V was clipped by 5 bases and J by 8 bases, with 12 bases between them. Germline V gene data show CDR1 as SGHTA and CDR2 as FQGTGA. The CDR3 DNA reads TGTGCCAGCAGCCCCAGATACAACGAAAAACTGTTTTTT. Protein sequence: CASSPRYNEKLFF.

The chain has TRBV15 and TRBJ1-5; D not resolved. CDR1 and CDR2 (germline): LNHNV, YYDKDF (reference sequence). V lost 1 base and J lost 7, with 11 bases in between. The CDR3 sequence is 14 residues long. The CDR3 nucleotides read TGTGCCACCAGCAGAGGGGGAGAAGACCAGCCCCAGCATTTT. Its translation: CATSRGGEDQPQHF.

There are a few counts of this clone. A read error may produce the germline difference seen at one junction end. The V call is TRBV30, the J call TRBJ1-4; D not certain. Germline loops: CDR1 GTSNPN, CDR2 SVGIG (reference sequence). The CDR3 totals 13 residues. The CDR3 DNA sequence: TGTGCCGGGAGCAACCCCGGGGTTTTAAAACTGTTTTTT. Translation gives CAGSNPGVLKLFF.

The V call is TRBV7-8, the J call TRBJ2-7, with TRBD2 as a possible D gene (5 bases). This CDR3 is built from 15 residues. Trimming removed 4 bases at V and 4 bases at J, with 17 bases between. From germline, CDR1 is SGHVS and CDR2 FQNEAQ. Here the CDR3 reads CASSSSRVWRYEQYF. The CDR3 DNA reads as TGTGCCAGCAGCTCTTCCCGCGTTTGGAGGTACGAGCAGTACTTC.

V usage is TRBV13 and J usage is TRBJ2-5; 8 bases line up with TRBD2. The CDR3 contains 15 residues. V lost 2 bases and J lost 4; bases outside the gene matches: 6. Germline V gives CDR1 PRHDT, CDR2 FYEKMQ (reference sequence). The CDR3 protein is CASSLKREWAETQYF. The CDR3 DNA follows: TGTGCCAGCAGCTTAAAGCGGGAGTGGGCAGAGACCCAGTACTTC. Based on the CDR3 plus reference TRBV13 and TRBJ2-5, the full variable domain is AAGVIQSPRHLIKEKRETATLKCYPIPRHDTVYWYQQGPGQDPQFLISFYEKMQSDKGSIPDRFSAQQFSDYHSELNMSSLELGDSALYFCASSLKREWAETQYFGPGTRLLVL.

The rearrangement uses TRBV6-5 and TRBJ2-7, with 7 bases identical to TRBD2. The CDR3 has 15 residues. CDR1 and CDR2 from the germline V gene are MNHEY and SVGAGI. V dropped 2 bases and J dropped 2; count of bases not matched to a gene: 6. The CDR3 bases are TGTGCCAGCAGTTACGGGAGGGAATACACCTACGAGCAGTACTTC. Amino acids: CASSYGREYTYEQYF.

The V call is TRBV4-3, the J call TRBJ1-4; D is possibly TRBD1 (5 bases). CDR1 LGHNA and CDR2 YSLEER come from the germline V gene. The V gene lost 4 bases and the J gene lost 8 bases, with 14 bases spanning the gap. The CDR3 has 14 residues. The CDR3 nucleotides are TGCGCCAGCAGCCGTAGGAGGGGAGGGGAAAAACTGTTTTTT. Translation: CASSRRRGGEKLFF.

The genes are TRBV7-2 and TRBJ1-5, with 7 bases lining up with TRBD1. This CDR3 is built from 15 residues. Germline CDR1 reads SGHTA; CDR2 reads FQGNSA. V was pared by 5 bases and J by 5 bases, with 9 bases of the junction left unmatched. The CDR3 spells CASSPRTGKDQPQHF. In nucleotides, the CDR3 is TGTGCCAGCAGCCCTCGGACAGGAAAGGATCAGCCCCAGCATTTT.

The chain joins TRBV7-2 to TRBJ1-5; no definite D call. The germline gives CDR1 SGHTA, CDR2 FQGNSA. The V end was cut by 1 base, the J end by 0 bases, with 10 bases between. This CDR3 is 16 amino acids long. In DNA form, the CDR3 reads TGTGCCAGCAGCTTAGTAGGAGTAGCTAGCAATCAGCCCCAGCATTTT. This sequence encodes CASSLVGVASNQPQHF. The full variable domain, completed using reference TRBV7-2 and TRBJ1-5, is GAGVSQSPSNKVTEKGKDVELRCDPISGHTALYWYRQSLGQGLEFLIYFQGNSAPDKSGLPSDRFSAERTGGSVSTLTIQRTQQEDSAVYLCASSLVGVASNQPQHFGDGTRLSIL.

This chain connects TRBV15 to TRBJ1-1, with 7 bases lining up with TRBD1. The CDR3 length is 15 residues. From germline, CDR1 is LNHNV and CDR2 YYDKDF (reference sequence). V lost 1 base and J lost 3; bases outside the gene matches: 5. The DNA for the CDR3 is TGTGCCACCAGCAGAGGGAGGGGGCTTGACACTGAAGCTTTCTTT. It specifies CATSRGRGLDTEAFF. The full variable domain, completed using reference TRBV15 and TRBJ1-1, is DAMVIQNPRYQVTQFGKPVTLSCSQTLNHNVMYWYQQKSSQAPKLLFHYYDKDFNNEADTPDNFQSRRPNTSFCFLDIRSPGLGDTAMYLCATSRGRGLDTEAFFGQGTRLTVV.

This rearrangement joins TRBV5-6 to TRBJ2-1; 13 positions agree with TRBD2. After removal of 3 bases from V and 6 bases from J, the junction contained 3 bases not matched to a gene. The germline CDR1 and CDR2 sequences are SGHDT and YYEEEE. The CDR3 contains 15 residues. This CDR3 is CASSSGLAGVNEQFF. CDR3 DNA sequence: TGTGCCAGCAGCTCAGGACTAGCGGGAGTCAATGAGCAGTTCTTC. Full variable domain (remainder filled in from reference TRBV5-6 and TRBJ2-1): DAGVTQSPTHLIKTRGQQVTLRCSPKSGHDTVSWYQQALGQGPQFIFQYYEEEERQRGNFPDRFSGHQFPNYSSELNVNALLLGDSALYLCASSSGLAGVNEQFFGPGTRLTVL.

The V gene is TRBV15, the J gene TRBJ1-1; D may be TRBD1 (6 bases). The CDR3 contains 14 residues. Germline CDR1 reads LNHNV; CDR2 reads YYDKDF (reference sequence). Between the trimmed V and J ends, which lost 0 bases and 2 bases, there was a span of 7 bases. This chain's CDR3 is CATSREDSNTEAFF. The CDR3 DNA is TGTGCCACCAGCAGAGAGGACAGCAACACTGAAGCTTTCTTT.

The J gene is TRBJ2-7, the V gene TRBV11-3, with TRBD1 identical over 7 bases. The CDR3 spans 13 residues. Losses at the gene ends were 5 bases for V and 4 bases for J; bases not matched to a gene: 5. Looked up from germline, CDR1 is SGHNT and CDR2 is YENEEA. In DNA form, the CDR3 reads TGTGCCAGCAGCCTTGGGACAGCTTACGAGCAGTACTTC. This sequence encodes CASSLGTAYEQYF.

The genes are TRBV7-2 and TRBJ2-5; TRBD2 is a possible D gene (6 bases). Germline lookup yields CDR1 SGHTA and CDR2 FQGNSA. Between the trimmed V and J ends, which lost 5 bases and 0 bases, there was a span of 16 bases. The CDR3 is made up of 16 amino acids. In DNA form, the CDR3 reads TGTGCCAGCAGCACGAGCGGGTCTTGGTACCAAGAGACCCAGTACTTC. Protein: CASSTSGSWYQETQYF.